The 2 T cell receptor beta chains below were found in one sample sequenced in a study of T cell responses to AZD1222 COVID-19 vaccine. The assay was immunoSEQ multiplex PCR, and TCRdb's table has in-frame clones only and misses some. The repertoire holds about 140,000 clones, about 92% seen once, with around 3.3% in the top ten. Sequenced material: peripheral blood, taken 28 days after the second AZD1222 dose. The receptors stem from an adult who received the AZD1222 COVID-19 vaccine.

This clone was observed once. The rearrangement joins TRBV7-2 to TRBJ1-2; 9 positions agree with TRBD1. Germline V gene sequence: CDR1 SGHTA, CDR2 FQGNSA. Losses at the gene ends were 5 bases for V and 4 bases for J; bases not matched to a gene: 8. This CDR3 region has 15 residues. CDR3 residues: CASSTGQGTIYGYTF. For the CDR3, the DNA is TGTGCCAGCAGCACAGGACAGGGGACGATCTATGGCTACACCTTC.

V is TRBV6-5 and J is TRBJ1-4, with D uncertain. This CDR3 contains 15 residues. The V end was cut by 6 bases, the J end by 2 bases, with 13 bases between. Germline CDR1 reads MNHEY; CDR2 reads SVGAGI. CDR3 loop: CASSSLDGTNEKLFF. CDR3 DNA sequence: TGTGCCAGCAGCTCCCTAGATGGGACTAATGAAAAACTGTTTTTT.